These T cell receptor beta chains were read from a single sample in a study of T cells after somatic rescue of genetic block. The protocol was immunoSEQ multiplex PCR, while the TCRdb copy is restricted to in-frame clones and leaves out a portion. Of more than 65,000 clones listed, approximately 91% are singletons. The specimen sequenced was peripheral blood mononuclear cells (PBMCs). These receptors came from a man aged 25-45 years. Both conserved end residues are part of each CDR3. The D gene is left open where the match is weak. Rows give clone size only sometimes, using once, few, many, or a class for an expanded clone.

d_gene	v_gene	abundance	j_gene	CDR3aa	CDR3nt
TRBD1	TRBV27	.	TRBJ2-1	CASSLDRGPTEQFF	TGTGCCAGCAGTTTAGACAGGGGGCCCACTGAGCAGTTCTTC
TRBD1	TRBV10-2	.	TRBJ1-5	CASRRDSNSNQPQHF	TGCGCCAGCAGGCGGGACAGCAATAGCAATCAGCCCCAGCATTTT
.	TRBV5-4	.	TRBJ2-5	CASSLSGGAMQETQYF	TGTGCCAGCAGCTTGTCTGGGGGCGCGATGCAAGAGACCCAGTACTTC
TRBD2	TRBV5-1	once	TRBJ2-3	CASSLALTSGDRTDTQYF	TGCGCCAGCAGCTTGGCCTTGACTAGCGGGGACCGCACAGATACGCAGTATTTT
.	TRBV10-1	.	TRBJ2-7	CASSESTGRKYF	TGCGCCAGCAGTGAGTCGACAGGTAGAAAGTACTTC
.	TRBV6-1	.	TRBJ1-5	CASSERIDSGNQPQHF	TGTGCCAGCAGTGAACGAATTGACAGTGGCAATCAGCCCCAGCATTTT
TRBD2	TRBV18	.	TRBJ2-2	CASSGTSGNTGELFF	TGTGCCAGCTCAGGGACTAGCGGTAACACCGGGGAGCTGTTTTTT
TRBD1	TRBV28	.	TRBJ1-6	CASSPGTGLNSPLHF	TGTGCCAGCAGTCCAGGGACAGGGCTTAATTCACCCCTCCACTTT
.	TRBV5-1	once	TRBJ2-7	CASSQIPRDGPYEQYF	TGCGCCAGCAGCCAGATTCCCCGGGACGGCCCCTACGAGCAGTACTTC
.	TRBV7-8	.	TRBJ2-2	CASSLAGGSTGELFF	TGTGCCAGCAGCTTAGCGGGGGGATCCACCGGGGAGCTGTTTTTT
TRBD1	TRBV14	once	TRBJ2-4	CASSQGDSLAKNIQYF	TGTGCCAGCAGCCAAGGGGACAGTCTAGCCAAAAACATTCAGTACTTC
.	TRBV7-2	.	TRBJ1-1	CASSLYPDRSTEAFF	TGTGCCAGCAGCTTATATCCGGACAGAAGCACTGAAGCTTTCTTT
TRBD1	TRBV18	.	TRBJ1-5	CASSPGTGRIQPQHF	TGTGCCAGCTCACCCGGGACAGGGAGGATTCAGCCCCAGCATTTT
.	TRBV5-1	.	TRBJ2-2	CASSFSGEGSSGELFF	TGCGCCAGCAGCTTTAGCGGAGAGGGATCTTCCGGGGAGCTGTTTTTT
TRBD1	TRBV10-3	once	TRBJ2-5	CAIRTGPGETQYF	TGTGCCATCAGGACAGGGCCGGGGGAGACCCAGTACTTC
TRBD2	TRBV5-1	.	TRBJ2-2	CASSGASGRNTGELFF	TGCGCCAGCAGCGGGGCTAGCGGGAGGAACACCGGGGAGCTGTTTTTT
.	TRBV7-8	.	TRBJ1-1	CASSSSRSPGAEAFF	TGTGCCAGCAGCTCCTCCCGCAGCCCGGGGGCTGAAGCTTTCTTT
TRBD2	TRBV6-1	.	TRBJ2-1	CASSEASGGTNEQFF	TGTGCCAGCAGTGAAGCCAGCGGGGGTACAAATGAGCAGTTCTTC
.	TRBV5-1	.	TRBJ2-5	CASSSVGETQYF	TGCGCCAGCAGCTCCGTTGGGGAGACCCAGTACTTC
.	TRBV20-1	.	TRBJ2-5	CSAGTSETQYF	TGCAGTGCAGGGACATCGGAGACCCAGTACTTC
TRBD1	TRBV27	.	TRBJ1-5	CASSRQGTSGPQHF	TGTGCCAGCAGTCGACAGGGAACGTCCGGCCCCCAGCATTTT
.	TRBV10-2	.	TRBJ2-7	CASSRSNYEQYF	TGCGCCAGCAGTAGGTCTAACTACGAGCAGTACTTC
TRBD2	TRBV18	.	TRBJ2-3	CASSPGRGGSDTQYF	TGTGCCAGCTCACCGGGACGGGGGGGCTCAGATACGCAGTATTTT
.	TRBV19	.	TRBJ1-3	CASTPAGSGNTIYF	TGTGCCAGTACCCCCGCCGGGTCTGGAAACACCATATATTTT
.	TRBV2	few	TRBJ1-2	CASSNRAGTGYTF	TGTGCCAGCTCCAACCGAGCGGGGACCGGCTACACCTTC
.	TRBV5-1	once	TRBJ1-2	CASSQGPVGDYGYTF	TGCGCCAGCAGCCAGGGACCAGTCGGGGACTATGGCTACACCTTC
.	TRBV19	once	TRBJ2-5	CASSMRSGQETQYF	TGTGCCAGTAGTATGAGGTCAGGCCAAGAGACCCAGTACTTC
.	TRBV19	once	TRBJ1-2	CASSEQVLLNYGYTF	TGTGCCAGTAGTGAACAGGTACTCCTCAACTATGGCTACACCTTC